The 29 T cell receptor beta chains in this list originate from one sample, sequenced in a study of lymphopenia after photon versus proton radiotherapy. Sequenced by immunoSEQ multiplex PCR; TCRdb stores in-frame clones only, minus some. The sample consists of under 80,000 clones, 70% to 90% of them appearing once. Sequenced material: peripheral blood, taken from a patient treated with photon-based radiotherapy. Receptors originate from a man aged 35 to 55 with gastric cancer.

The J gene is TRBJ1-2, the V gene TRBV2; D remains unclear. The CDR3 spans 13 residues. Per germline, CDR1 SNHLY and CDR2 FYNNEI. V shed 3 bases and J shed 8 bases, with 13 bases lying between them. The CDR3 is CASSEGEGTGYTF. In DNA, the CDR3 is TGTGCCAGCAGTGAGGGTGAGGGAACCGGCTACACCTTC.

This clone occurred a few times. The chain combines TRBV2 with TRBJ1-1, with 8 nucleotides matching TRBD1. CDR3 length equals 19 residues. The germline CDR1 and CDR2 sequences are SNHLY and FYNNEI. V lost 6 bases and J lost 3; bases outside the gene matches: 21. The CDR3 here is CASSRALRTGNRGDTEAFF. CDR3 DNA sequence: TGTGCCAGCAGCAGGGCCCTACGGACAGGGAACAGGGGGGACACTGAAGCTTTCTTT. The variable domain in full, with the rest retrieved from reference TRBV2 and TRBJ1-1, is EPEVTQTPSHQVTQMGQEVILRCVPISNHLYFYWYRQILGQKVEFLVSFYNNEISEKSEIFDDQFSVERPDGSNFTLKIRSTKLEDSAMYFCASSRALRTGNRGDTEAFFGQGTRLTVV.

This rearrangement joins TRBV18 to TRBJ2-7, with 7 bases lining up with TRBD1. With 4 bases clipped from V and 3 bases from J, the junction kept 9 bases outside the gene matches. CDR1 is KGHSH, CDR2 LQKENI, per germline. This CDR3 contains 15 residues. CDR3 sequence reads: CASSLRGQVSYEQYF. Written as DNA, the CDR3 is TGTGCCAGCTCACTCCGCGGACAGGTTAGCTACGAGCAGTACTTC.

This clone has more than one count but fewer than ten. The V and J genes are TRBV25-1 and TRBJ2-3; D is uncertain. CDR1 is MGHDK, CDR2 SYGVNS, per germline. This CDR3 region has 13 residues. V was trimmed by 7 bases and J by 6 bases, leaving 14 bases between them. In DNA form, the CDR3 reads TGTGCCAGCATCGAGCCCCTTGGGGATACGCAGTATTTT. Protein sequence: CASIEPLGDTQYF.

The chain links TRBV4-3 to TRBJ1-2; 8 bases are a match to TRBD1. The CDR3 is 16 residues long. Germline values: CDR1 LGHNA, CDR2 YSLEER. V lost 3 bases to trimming and J lost 8 bases; unmatched junction nucleotides: 14. The chain's CDR3 is CASSQGRDRPAGGYTF. In DNA, the CDR3 is TGCGCCAGCAGCCAGGGACGGGACAGGCCGGCGGGGGGCTACACCTTC.

The rearrangement links TRBV19 to TRBJ1-4; tentatively, D is TRBD1 (6 bases). V was shortened by 4 bases and J by 7 bases, with 10 bases between the two germline ends. CDR3 length: 13 residues. Looked up from germline, CDR1 is LNHDA and CDR2 is SQIVND (reference sequence). The CDR3 bases are TGTGCCAGTAGTAGAACAGGGCCTGAAAAACTGTTTTTT. Its translation: CASSRTGPEKLFF.

V and J are TRBV11-3 and TRBJ1-3; 8 bases map to TRBD1. The germline CDR1 and CDR2 sequences are SGHNT and YENEEA. The CDR3 has 15 amino acids. J gave up 8 bases and V 2 bases, and 8 bases lay outside the gene matches. CDR3 loop: CASSLQGAKGDTIYF. The CDR3 DNA reads as TGTGCCAGCAGCTTACAGGGGGCGAAAGGCGACACCATATATTTT.

The chain combines TRBV4-2 with TRBJ2-1, with D perhaps given as TRBD1 or TRBD2 (7 bases each). The CDR3 has 15 residues. V gave up 1 base and J gave up 4 bases, with 11 bases separating them. From germline, CDR1 is LGHNA and CDR2 YNFKEQ. CDR3 residues: CASSQARGGYNEQFF. The CDR3 region has the DNA TGTGCCAGCAGCCAAGCCAGGGGGGGTTACAATGAGCAGTTCTTC.

The chain has TRBV6-5 and TRBJ2-2; 7 positions agree with TRBD1. Looked up from germline, CDR1 is MNHEY and CDR2 is SVGAGI. Unmatched junction bases numbered 3, after V lost 4 bases and J lost 1 base. This CDR3 contains 15 residues. CDR3 sequence reads: CASSSRDRNTGELFF. CDR3 nucleotide sequence: TGTGCCAGCAGTTCCCGGGACAGGAACACCGGGGAGCTGTTTTTT.

The chain couples TRBV5-5 to TRBJ1-4, with TRBD1 matching 9 bases. The V segment lost 3 bases and the J segment 8 bases; nucleotides outside the gene matches: 5. The CDR3 extends over 14 amino acids. Germline V gives CDR1 SGHKS, CDR2 YYEKEE (reference sequence). CDR3 DNA sequence: TGTGCCAGCAGCTGGGGACAGGGTGTAGAAAAACTGTTTTTT. Translating it yields CASSWGQGVEKLFF. Based on the CDR3 plus reference TRBV5-5 and TRBJ1-4, the full variable domain is DAGVTQSPTHLIKTRGQQVTLRCSPISGHKSVSWYQQVLGQGPQFIFQYYEKEERGRGNFPDRFSARQFPNYSSELNVNALLLGDSALYLCASSWGQGVEKLFFGSGTQLSVL.

V and J are TRBV6-5 and TRBJ1-6; no clear D. Germline V gene lookup returns CDR1 MNHEY and CDR2 SVGAGI. This CDR3 has 14 residues. Trimming took off 4 bases at V and 5 bases at J, with 9 bases between the two ends. This chain's CDR3 is CASSSSPNNSPLHF. In DNA form, the CDR3 reads TGTGCCAGCAGTTCGTCACCAAATAATTCACCCCTCCACTTT.

The gene calls are TRBV19 and TRBJ2-3; D unresolved. V shed 7 bases and J shed 6 bases, with 17 bases lying between them. From germline, CDR1 is LNHDA and CDR2 SQIVND (reference sequence). The CDR3 is made up of 14 amino acids. The CDR3 is CASTGSRPSDTQYF. In DNA, the CDR3 is TGTGCCAGTACTGGCAGCCGCCCGTCGGATACGCAGTATTTT.

Of note for this clone: The junction departs from germline at one end; a sequencing error may be responsible. The chain uses TRBV5-1 and TRBJ1-1; weak D call: TRBD1 (5 bases). Germline V gene sequence: CDR1 SGHRS, CDR2 YFSETQ. The CDR3 contains 14 residues. The chain's CDR3 is CASSRGSGTASNFF. The CDR3 DNA reads TGCGCCAGCAGCCGGGGGAGCGGGACCGCCAGTAACTTTTTC.

The V gene is TRBV7-9, the J gene TRBJ1-1; the D gene is possibly TRBD1 (5 bases). Germline V gene sequence: CDR1 SEHNR, CDR2 FQNEAQ (reference sequence). This CDR3 spans 15 amino acids. Trimming took 3 bases from V and 3 from J, leaving 14 bases between them. CDR3 in DNA: TGTGCCAGCAGCTTTTCAGCGGGGCCCTACACTGAAGCTTTCTTT. Protein sequence: CASSFSAGPYTEAFF.

The chain employs TRBV19 and TRBJ1-1; D is perhaps TRBD1 (5 bases). Trimming cost V 5 bases and J 4 bases, with 14 bases left between them. The CDR3 consists of 14 residues. Germline loops: CDR1 LNHDA, CDR2 SQIVND (reference sequence). The CDR3 is CASSRGPGSTEAFF. For the CDR3, the DNA is TGTGCCAGTAGTCGGGGACCCGGGAGCACTGAAGCTTTCTTT.

V usage is TRBV18 and J usage is TRBJ1-5, with D perhaps TRBD1 (5 bases). This CDR3 region has 16 residues. Trimming removed 3 bases at V and 3 bases at J, with 15 bases between. From germline, CDR1 is KGHSH and CDR2 LQKENI. The CDR3 nucleotides read TGTGCCAGCTCACCCCAGGGAGGTACGTTCAATCAGCCCCAGCATTTT. Its protein product is CASSPQGGTFNQPQHF.

Only one count was recorded for this clone. In DNA form, the CDR3 reads TGCAGTGCTAGCGGAGACAATGAGCAGTTCTTC. Its translation is CSASGDNEQFF. The V call is TRBV20-1, the J call TRBJ2-1; no clear D. The germline V gene encodes CDR1 DFQATT and CDR2 SNEGSKA (reference sequence). The CDR3 is made up of 11 amino acids. V lost 3 bases and J 5 bases, leaving 5 bases between the germline ends.

The J gene is TRBJ2-7, the V gene TRBV14, with TRBD1 as a possible D gene (5 bases). From germline, CDR1 is SGHDN and CDR2 FVKESK. The CDR3 loop spans 15 amino acids. Trimming shortened V by 1 base and J by 5 bases, and 15 bases separated the two germline ends. The CDR3 nucleotides are TGTGCCAGCAGCCAAGCTGGGAACTGGGGCCACGAGCAGTACTTC. This encodes CASSQAGNWGHEQYF. The full variable domain, with the rest looked up from reference TRBV14 and TRBJ2-7, is EAGVTQFPSHSVIEKGQTVTLRCDPISGHDNLYWYRRVMGKEIKFLLHFVKESKQDESGMPNNRFLAERTGGTYSTLKVQPAELEDSGVYFCASSQAGNWGHEQYFGPGTRLTVT.

V usage is TRBV30 and J usage is TRBJ2-5; TRBD2 is a possible D gene (7 bases). The V end was cut by 5 bases, the J end by 1 base, with 11 bases between. Germline loops: CDR1 GTSNPN, CDR2 SVGIG (reference sequence). The CDR3 sequence is 13 residues long. The CDR3: CAWGGGAQETQYF. The DNA for the CDR3 is TGTGCCTGGGGTGGGGGGGCCCAAGAGACCCAGTACTTC.

This chain uses TRBV6-1 with TRBJ1-5; 7 nucleotides align to TRBD1. This CDR3 is built from 15 residues. Germline V gene sequence: CDR1 MNHNS, CDR2 SASEGT. V shed 6 bases and J 1 base; nucleotides not matched to a gene: 6. The CDR3 coding sequence is TGTGCCAGCAGACGAGGGACAGTAAGCAATCAGCCCCAGCATTTT. This translates into CASRRGTVSNQPQHF.

The rearrangement joins TRBV4-2 to TRBJ1-6, with D perhaps matching TRBD1 (6 bases). The CDR3 loop spans 12 amino acids. The germline gives CDR1 LGHNA, CDR2 YNFKEQ. The V and J ends lost 2 bases and 14 bases respectively, with 10 bases between them. CDR3 nucleotides: TGTGCCAGCAGCCAAAGGGACAAATCCCTCCACTTT. It codes for CASSQRDKSLHF.

The chain uses TRBV7-9 and TRBJ1-1; unclear D gene. V lost 7 bases and J lost 2, with 14 bases in between. The CDR3 has 14 residues. Germline V gene lookup returns CDR1 SEHNR and CDR2 FQNEAQ (reference sequence). CDR3 region: CASINGGRNTEAFF. The CDR3 region has the DNA TGTGCCAGCATTAACGGAGGGCGAAACACTGAAGCTTTCTTT.

V gene TRBV27 combines with J gene TRBJ2-7; 10 nucleotides match TRBD1. CDR1 MNHEY and CDR2 SMNVEV come from the germline V gene (reference sequence). The CDR3 has 15 amino acids. The V and J ends lost 8 bases and 3 bases, in that order; junction bases with no gene match: 10. The DNA for the CDR3 is TGTGCCAGCGCGGACAGGGGGAGGTACTACTACGAGCAGTACTTC. Its translation is CASADRGRYYYEQYF.

The chain has TRBV6-1 and TRBJ2-1; D could derive from TRBD1 or TRBD2 (5 bases each). Trimming took off 11 bases at V and 9 bases at J, with 23 bases between the two ends. From germline, CDR1 is MNHNS and CDR2 SASEGT. The CDR3 runs to 14 residues. The CDR3 nucleotides read TGTGCCTTCCAACGGGACGGTTCTTTAGGTGAGCAGTTCTTC. Translated: CAFQRDGSLGEQFF.

In this sample, this clone turned up a few times. This chain joins TRBV9 and TRBJ2-2; TRBD2 matches at 11 bases. CDR3 length: 16 amino acids. V trimming: 2 bases; J trimming: 2 bases; junction bases outside the gene matches: 2. CDR1 SGDLS and CDR2 YYNGEE come from the germline V gene. The CDR3 loop is CASSVLAGGNTGELFF. CDR3 nucleotides: TGTGCCAGCAGCGTCCTAGCGGGGGGCAACACCGGGGAGCTGTTTTTT.

This clone is termed medium-sized (0.01 to 0.1%). The chain combines TRBV19 with TRBJ2-7, with no clear D. Per germline, CDR1 LNHDA and CDR2 SQIVND (reference sequence). The CDR3 covers 12 residues. V lost 7 bases, J lost 7 bases, and 14 bases lay in between. The CDR3 is CASTDTFGEQYF. As DNA, the CDR3 is TGTGCCAGTACCGACACATTTGGAGAGCAGTACTTC.

This rearrangement joins TRBV5-1 to TRBJ1-2; D is possibly TRBD1 (6 bases). The germline V gene encodes CDR1 SGHRS and CDR2 YFSETQ. There are 14 residues in the CDR3. V was clipped by 1 base and J by 8 bases, with 15 bases between them. The CDR3: CASSLYQQGGGYTF. CDR3 DNA sequence: TGCGCCAGCAGCTTGTATCAACAGGGAGGGGGCTACACCTTC.

The chain combines TRBV11-2 with TRBJ2-5; D is unclear. Germline V gene sequence: CDR1 SGHAT, CDR2 FQNNGV. Trimming pared 2 bases from V and 2 bases from J, leaving 9 bases between. There are 14 residues in the CDR3. The CDR3 here is CASSLLVSQETQYF. For the CDR3, the DNA is TGTGCCAGCAGCTTACTGGTCAGTCAAGAGACCCAGTACTTC.

The chain joins TRBV4-2 to TRBJ2-1; no definite D call. The germline V gene has CDR1 LGHNA and CDR2 YNFKEQ. The CDR3 contains 11 residues. V was trimmed by 8 bases and J by 6 bases, leaving 8 bases between them. The CDR3, as DNA: TGTGCCAGCGCCTTTCGCAATGAGCAGTTCTTC. It translates to CASAFRNEQFF.